This record covers a single TCR beta chain. The source of the sample is a study of blood T cell repertoires in COVID-19. Study-wide context: PBMCs, B-cell-depleted T cells, or T cells provided the cDNA or gDNA that made up the material.

The method was immunoSEQ multiplex PCR; TCRdb's version includes in-frame clones alone and lacks a portion of them. The sample contains about 170,000 clones, under 90% of which appear only once. V lost 4 bases and J 6 bases, leaving 16 bases between the germline ends. Looked up from germline, CDR1 is MDHEN and CDR2 is SYDVKM. CDR3 size: 15 residues. This chain connects TRBV28 to TRBJ1-5; D unresolved. Material for sequencing was PBMCs or T cells enriched from blood (not recorded which). This sequence was found in a man aged 45-65 years who had recovered from COVID-19. CDR3 sequence (DNA): TGTGCCAGCAGTTCCCGCTCCAAATCGGGTCAGCCCCAGCATTTT. Its translation is CASSSRSKSGQPQHF.